The entry that follows covers one TCR beta chain sequence. Its specificity is not known. The data stem from a study of cytomegalovirus exposure and HLA in healthy donors. The PCR employed 60 Vbeta primers together with 13 Jbeta primers. Original analysis: A follow-up analysis tallied tens of millions of unique TCR beta chains, 9 million to 11 million shared. Method: immunoSEQ multiplex PCR; TCRdb's copy keeps in-frame clones and lacks some. V and J calls and clone size are as listed in that table; D and trimming were resolved from the DNA. Here the sample spans 80,000 to 100,000 clones, roughly 77% being singletons. Notes on the study in general: Per a later analysis, approximately 16,000 TCR beta sequences showed association with HLA alleles at 0.05 false discovery rate. In a later analysis, across HLA loci, associated TCR counts were highest for DRB1, lowest for HLA-C. Across all donors, roughly uniform sequencing depth was an assumption of the presence/absence analyses.

Germline CDR1 is LNHDA and CDR2 is SQIVND (reference sequence). V lost 7 bases to trimming and J lost 3 bases; unmatched junction nucleotides: 8. The CDR3 has 14 residues. The sequenced sample consisted of PBMCs. This sequence was found in a man aged 35-49 years in good health and CMV-seronegative. The rearrangement uses TRBV19 and TRBJ2-5, with 7 bases identical to TRBD2. CDR3 nucleotides: TGTGCCAGTACTAACTTAGCGGGTGAAGAGACCCAGTACTTC. Translation gives CASTNLAGEETQYF.